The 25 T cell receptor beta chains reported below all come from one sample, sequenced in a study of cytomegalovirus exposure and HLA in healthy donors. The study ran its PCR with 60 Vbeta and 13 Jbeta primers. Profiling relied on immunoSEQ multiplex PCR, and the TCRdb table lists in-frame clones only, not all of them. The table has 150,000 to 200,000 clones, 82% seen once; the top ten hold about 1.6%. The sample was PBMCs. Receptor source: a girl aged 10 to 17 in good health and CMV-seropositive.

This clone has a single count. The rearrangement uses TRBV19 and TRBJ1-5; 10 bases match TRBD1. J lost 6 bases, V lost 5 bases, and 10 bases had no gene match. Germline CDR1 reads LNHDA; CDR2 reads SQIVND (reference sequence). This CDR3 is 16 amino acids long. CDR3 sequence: CASSPQDRGPSQPQHF. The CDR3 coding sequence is TGTGCCAGTAGTCCTCAAGACAGGGGGCCCAGTCAGCCCCAGCATTTT.

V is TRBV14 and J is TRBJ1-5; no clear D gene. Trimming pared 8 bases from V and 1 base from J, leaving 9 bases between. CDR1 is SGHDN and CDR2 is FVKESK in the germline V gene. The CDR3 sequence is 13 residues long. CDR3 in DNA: TGTGCCAGCCCGGGTACGAGCAATCAGCCCCAGCATTTT. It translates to CASPGTSNQPQHF.

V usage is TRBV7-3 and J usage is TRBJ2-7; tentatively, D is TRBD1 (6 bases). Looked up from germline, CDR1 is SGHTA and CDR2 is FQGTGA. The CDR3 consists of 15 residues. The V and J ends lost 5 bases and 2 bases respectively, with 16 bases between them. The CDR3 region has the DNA TGTGCCAGCAGCCAAGTAGGGGGAATGGCCTACGAGCAGTACTTC. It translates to CASSQVGGMAYEQYF.

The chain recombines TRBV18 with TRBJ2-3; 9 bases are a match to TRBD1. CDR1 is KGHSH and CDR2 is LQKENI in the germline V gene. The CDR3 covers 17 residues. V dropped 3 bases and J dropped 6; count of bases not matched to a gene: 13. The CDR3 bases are TGTGCCAGCTCACCGACCGGGACAGGGACAATGAAGGATACGCAGTATTTT. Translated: CASSPTGTGTMKDTQYF.

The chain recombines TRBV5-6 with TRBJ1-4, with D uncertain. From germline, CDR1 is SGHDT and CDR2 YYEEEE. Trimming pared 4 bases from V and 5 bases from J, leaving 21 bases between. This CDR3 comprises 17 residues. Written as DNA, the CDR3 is TGTGCCAGCAGCCCCGCCCCTGGCGGAGGTGACAATGAAAAACTGTTTTTT. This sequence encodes CASSPAPGGGDNEKLFF.

DNA for the CDR3: TGTGCCAGCAGCTTAAGAGGGGGCGCGAACACCGGGGAGCTGTTTTTT. Translated: CASSLRGGANTGELFF. The J gene is TRBJ2-2, the V gene TRBV7-3, with 7 bases aligning to TRBD1. This CDR3 is 16 amino acids long. CDR1 is SGHTA and CDR2 is FQGTGA in the germline V gene. After removal of 1 base from V and 0 bases from J, the junction contained 2 bases not matched to a gene. Based on the CDR3 plus reference TRBV7-3 and TRBJ2-2, the full variable domain is GAGVSQTPSNKVTEKGKYVELRCDPISGHTALYWYRQSLGQGPEFLIYFQGTGAADDSGLPNDRFFAVRPEGSVSTLKIQRTERGDSAVYLCASSLRGGANTGELFFGEGSRLTVL.

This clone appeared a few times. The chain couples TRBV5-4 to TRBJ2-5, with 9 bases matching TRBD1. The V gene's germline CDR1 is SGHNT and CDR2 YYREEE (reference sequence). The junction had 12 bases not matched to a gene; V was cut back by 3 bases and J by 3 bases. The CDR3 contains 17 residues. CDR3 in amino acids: CASSSLPGQGTEETQYF. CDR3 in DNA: TGTGCCAGCAGCTCACTACCGGGACAGGGTACTGAAGAGACCCAGTACTTC.

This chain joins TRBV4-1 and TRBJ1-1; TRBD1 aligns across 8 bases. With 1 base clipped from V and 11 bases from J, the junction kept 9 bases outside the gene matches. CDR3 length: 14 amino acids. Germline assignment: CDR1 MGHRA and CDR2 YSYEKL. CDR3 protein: CASSQAPGQAQAFF. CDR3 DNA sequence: TGCGCCAGCAGCCAAGCCCCGGGACAGGCCCAGGCTTTCTTT.

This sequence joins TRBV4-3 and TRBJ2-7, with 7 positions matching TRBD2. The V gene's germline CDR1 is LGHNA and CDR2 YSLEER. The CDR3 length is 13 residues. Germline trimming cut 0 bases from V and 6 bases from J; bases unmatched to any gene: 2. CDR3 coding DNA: TGCGCCAGCAGCCAAGATCGGGGGGTCGAGCAGTACTTC. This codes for CASSQDRGVEQYF.

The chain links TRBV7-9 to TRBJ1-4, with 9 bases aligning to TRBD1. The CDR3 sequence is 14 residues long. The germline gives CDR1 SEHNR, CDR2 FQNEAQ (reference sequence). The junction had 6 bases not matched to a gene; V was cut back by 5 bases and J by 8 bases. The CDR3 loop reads CASSLRQGGEKLFF. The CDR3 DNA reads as TGTGCCAGCAGCCTCAGACAGGGGGGAGAAAAACTGTTTTTT. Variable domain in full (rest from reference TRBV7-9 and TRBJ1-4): DTGVSQNPRHKITKRGQNVTFRCDPISEHNRLYWYRQTLGQGPEFLTYFQNEAQLEKSRLLSDRFSAERPKGSFSTLEIQRTEQGDSAMYLCASSLRQGGEKLFFGSGTQLSVL.

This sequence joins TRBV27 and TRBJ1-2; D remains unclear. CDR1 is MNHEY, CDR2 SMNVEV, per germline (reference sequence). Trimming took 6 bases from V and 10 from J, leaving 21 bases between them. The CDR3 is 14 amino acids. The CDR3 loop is CASRSLRGGLAYTF. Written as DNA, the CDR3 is TGTGCCAGCAGGTCTCTAAGAGGAGGGCTCGCCTACACCTTC.

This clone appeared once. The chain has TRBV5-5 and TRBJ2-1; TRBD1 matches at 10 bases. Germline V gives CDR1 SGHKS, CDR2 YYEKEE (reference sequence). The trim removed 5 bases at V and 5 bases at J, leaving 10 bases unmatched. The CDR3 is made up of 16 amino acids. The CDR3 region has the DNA TGTGCCAGCAGTTATACCGGGACAGGGGCCCACAATGAGCAGTTCTTC. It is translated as CASSYTGTGAHNEQFF.

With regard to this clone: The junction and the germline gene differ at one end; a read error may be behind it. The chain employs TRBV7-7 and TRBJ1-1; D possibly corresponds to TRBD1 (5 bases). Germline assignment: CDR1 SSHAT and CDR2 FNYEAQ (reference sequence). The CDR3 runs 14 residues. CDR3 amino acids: CASSLGQMNTEAFF. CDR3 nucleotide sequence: TGTGCTAGCAGCTTGGGGCAAATGAACACTGAAGCTTTCTTT.

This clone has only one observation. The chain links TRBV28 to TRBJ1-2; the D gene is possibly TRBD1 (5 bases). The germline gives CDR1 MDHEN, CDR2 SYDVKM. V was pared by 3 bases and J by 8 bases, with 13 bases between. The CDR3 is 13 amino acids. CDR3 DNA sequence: TGTGCCAGCAGTTTCCCAGGGCTCTACGGCTACACCTTC. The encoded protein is CASSFPGLYGYTF.

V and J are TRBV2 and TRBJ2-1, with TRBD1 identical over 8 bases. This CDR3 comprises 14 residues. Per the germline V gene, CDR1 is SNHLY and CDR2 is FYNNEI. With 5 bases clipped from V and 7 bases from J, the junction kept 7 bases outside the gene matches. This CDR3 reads CASSLQGAGNEQFF. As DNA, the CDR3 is TGTGCCAGCAGTTTGCAGGGGGCGGGAAATGAGCAGTTCTTC.

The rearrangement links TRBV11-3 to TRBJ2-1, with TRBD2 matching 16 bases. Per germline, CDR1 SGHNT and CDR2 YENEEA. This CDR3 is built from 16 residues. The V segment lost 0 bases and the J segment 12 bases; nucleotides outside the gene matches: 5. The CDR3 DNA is TGTGCCAGCAGCTTAGACGCCGGGACTAGCGGGGGGGGGCAGTTCTTC. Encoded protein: CASSLDAGTSGGGQFF.

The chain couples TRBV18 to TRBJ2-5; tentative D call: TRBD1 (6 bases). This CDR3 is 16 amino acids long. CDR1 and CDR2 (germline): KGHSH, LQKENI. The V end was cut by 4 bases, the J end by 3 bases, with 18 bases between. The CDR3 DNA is TGTGCCAGCTCACAAACCCGCCGGACAGAAAAAGAGACCCAGTACTTC. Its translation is CASSQTRRTEKETQYF.

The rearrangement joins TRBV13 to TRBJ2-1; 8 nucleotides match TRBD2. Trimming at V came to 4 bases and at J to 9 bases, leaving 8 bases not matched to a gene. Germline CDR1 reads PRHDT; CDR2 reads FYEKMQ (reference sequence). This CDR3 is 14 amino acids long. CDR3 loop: CASSSPRTSFEQFF. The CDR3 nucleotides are TGTGCCAGCAGCTCGCCCCGGACTAGCTTTGAGCAGTTCTTC.

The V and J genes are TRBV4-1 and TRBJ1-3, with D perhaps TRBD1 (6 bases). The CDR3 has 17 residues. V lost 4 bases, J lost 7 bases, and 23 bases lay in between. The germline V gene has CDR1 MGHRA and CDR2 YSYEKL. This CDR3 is CASSRMVTGSNRNTIYF. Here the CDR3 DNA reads TGCGCCAGCAGCCGCATGGTCACAGGGAGCAATAGGAACACCATATATTTT.

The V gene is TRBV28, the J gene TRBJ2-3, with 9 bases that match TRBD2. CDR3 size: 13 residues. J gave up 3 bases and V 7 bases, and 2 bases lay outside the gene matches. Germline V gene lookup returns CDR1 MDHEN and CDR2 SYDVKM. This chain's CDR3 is CASMLAGTDTQYF. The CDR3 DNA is TGTGCCAGCATGCTAGCGGGGACAGATACGCAGTATTTT.

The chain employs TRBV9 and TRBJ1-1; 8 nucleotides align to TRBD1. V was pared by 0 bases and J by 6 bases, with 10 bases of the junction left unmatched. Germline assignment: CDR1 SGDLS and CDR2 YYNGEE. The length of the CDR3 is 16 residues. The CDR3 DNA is TGTGCCAGCAGCGTAGAGGCCCCTACAGGGGGATCTGAAGCTTTCTTT. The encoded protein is CASSVEAPTGGSEAFF.

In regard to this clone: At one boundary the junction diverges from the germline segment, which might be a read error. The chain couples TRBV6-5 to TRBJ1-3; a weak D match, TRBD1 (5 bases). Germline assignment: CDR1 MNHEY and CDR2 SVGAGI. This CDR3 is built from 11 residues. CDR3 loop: CASSYQGFWTF. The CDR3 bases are TGTGCCAGCAGTTACCAGGGTTTTTGGACCTTT.

CDR3 protein: CASSHRDTDTQYF. As DNA, the CDR3 is TGTGCCAGCAGCCACAGAGACACAGATACGCAGTATTTT. This chain links TRBV7-9 with TRBJ2-3, with D hard to call. Germline V gives CDR1 SEHNR, CDR2 FQNEAQ (reference sequence). V gave up 5 bases and J gave up 2 bases, with 8 bases separating them. This CDR3 spans 13 amino acids.

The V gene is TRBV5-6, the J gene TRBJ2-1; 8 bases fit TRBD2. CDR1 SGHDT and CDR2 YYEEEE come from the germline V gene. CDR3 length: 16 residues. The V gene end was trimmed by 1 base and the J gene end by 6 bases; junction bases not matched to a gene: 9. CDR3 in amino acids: CASSLPPAGGSNEQFF. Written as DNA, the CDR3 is TGTGCCAGCAGCTTGCCCCCCGCGGGAGGAAGCAATGAGCAGTTCTTC.

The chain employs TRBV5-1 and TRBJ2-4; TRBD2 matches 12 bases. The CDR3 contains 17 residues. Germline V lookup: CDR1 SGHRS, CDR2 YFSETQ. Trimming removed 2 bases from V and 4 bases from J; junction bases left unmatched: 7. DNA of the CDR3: TGCGCCAGCAGCTTAGGACTAGCGGGGTGGGCTAAAAACATTCAGTACTTC. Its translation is CASSLGLAGWAKNIQYF.